This T cell receptor (beta chain) was observed in a study of blood T cell repertoires in COVID-19. Study details: Specimens from acute and convalescent COVID-19 originated in the United States, Italy and Spain. The analysed material was cDNA or gDNA that came from T cells, B-cell-depleted T cells, or PBMCs.

As handled by the study authors: Cell counts per sample came from amplifying reference gene primers. Profiled with immunoSEQ multiplex PCR; TCRdb holds only in-frame clones, not every one. The V and J calls and clone size come from that table; D and trimming were worked out from the DNA. The sample lists about 70,000 clones; about four fifths were seen once. The V gene's germline CDR1 is KGHSH and CDR2 LQKENI. This CDR3 contains 13 residues. The V and J ends lost 2 bases and 5 bases respectively, with 10 bases between them. The receptor comes from a man aged 70 or older who had recovered from COVID-19. The chain has TRBV18 and TRBJ2-7; D is unresolved. The sequencing input was peripheral blood. The CDR3 bases are TGTGCCAGCTCACCAGGGCAGATCCACGAGCAGTACTTC. Translating it yields CASSPGQIHEQYF.